Listed below are T cell receptor beta chains from one sample, sequenced in a study of cytomegalovirus exposure and HLA in healthy donors. TCRdb keeps only in-frame clones here, not all; method: immunoSEQ multiplex PCR. This sample has over 110,000 clones, with 82% found just once. The sample comprised PBMCs. Receptors were obtained from a male donor in good health and CMV-seronegative. The CDR3 runs from the conserved cysteine through the conserved F or W. D genes are given only for firm matches. Size tells how often a clone was seen (once, few, many) or the class of an expanded clone, and some rows leave it out.

D | size | J | V | CDR3 | DNA
TRBD1 | NA | TRBJ2-7 | TRBV27 | CASSLHMDRGSYEQYF | TGTGCCAGCAGTTTACACATGGACAGGGGGTCCTACGAGCAGTACTTC
TRBD2 | NA | TRBJ2-3 | TRBV19 | CASRLAGGPGTDTQYF | TGTGCCAGTAGACTAGCGGGAGGGCCTGGCACAGATACGCAGTATTTT
TRBD1 | NA | TRBJ2-7 | TRBV6-1 | CASDRTGAYEQYF | TGTGCCAGTGACCGAACAGGGGCCTACGAGCAGTACTTC
TRBD2 | NA | TRBJ2-7 | TRBV2 | CASSGLAGDEQYF | TGTGCCAGCAGTGGACTAGCGGGAGACGAGCAGTACTTC
NA | NA | TRBJ2-1 | TRBV6-5 | CASSGWQGGYNEQFF | TGTGCCAGCAGCGGGTGGCAGGGGGGCTACAATGAGCAGTTCTTC
TRBD2 | NA | TRBJ2-3 | TRBV10-3 | CATGTSGSPSTDTQYF | TGTGCCACCGGGACTAGCGGATCCCCTAGCACAGATACGCAGTATTTT
NA | NA | TRBJ1-2 | TRBV7-2 | CASSLLGGPGYTF | TGTGCCAGCAGCTTATTGGGGGGACCTGGCTACACCTTC
TRBD2 | NA | TRBJ2-7 | TRBV28 | CASIPGLGPYEQYF | TGTGCCAGCATCCCGGGACTAGGGCCTTACGAGCAGTACTTC
TRBD2 | few | TRBJ2-1 | TRBV4-1 | CASSQGSGNEQFF | TGCGCCAGCAGCCAAGGTAGCGGGAATGAGCAGTTCTTC
TRBD1 | NA | TRBJ2-5 | TRBV5-4 | CASAPSGRTGETQYF | TGTGCCAGCGCCCCGTCGGGCCGGACAGGGGAGACCCAGTACTTC
TRBD1 | NA | TRBJ2-5 | TRBV28 | CASAPGQKETQYF | TGTGCCAGCGCCCCGGGACAGAAAGAGACCCAGTACTTC
TRBD2 | NA | TRBJ2-7 | TRBV7-9 | CSSSHRPGLAGASYEQYF | TGTTCCAGCAGCCACCGACCGGGACTAGCGGGAGCATCCTACGAGCAGTACTTC
NA | NA | TRBJ2-7 | TRBV4-2 | CASSQVAGTTYEQYF | TGTGCCAGCAGCCAAGTAGCCGGGACAACCTACGAGCAGTACTTC
TRBD2 | NA | TRBJ2-1 | TRBV27 | CASSLWTSGRGVNEQFF | TGTGCCAGCAGTTTATGGACTAGCGGGAGGGGAGTGAATGAGCAGTTCTTC
NA | NA | TRBJ2-5 | TRBV5-6 | CASRLKRGETQYF | TGTGCCAGCAGGTTAAAAAGGGGAGAGACCCAGTACTTC
TRBD2 | NA | TRBJ2-1 | TRBV10-3 | CAITSGRDSYNEQFF | TGTGCCATCACTAGCGGGAGAGACTCCTACAATGAGCAGTTCTTC
TRBD2 | few | TRBJ2-7 | TRBV5-4 | CASSLGGTTYEQYF | TGTGCCAGCAGCTTAGGAGGGACTACCTACGAGCAGTACTTC
NA | few | TRBJ2-7 | TRBV5-4 | CASMAGPANYEQYF | TGTGCCAGCATGGCGGGACCCGCAAACTACGAGCAGTACTTC
NA | NA | TRBJ1-1 | TRBV14 | CASRDQQGLGLNTEAFF | TGTGCCAGCAGGGATCAACAGGGTTTGGGACTGAACACTGAAGCTTTCTTT
NA | NA | TRBJ1-5 | TRBV9 | CASSVEFFREGGNQPQHF | TGTGCCAGCAGCGTAGAGTTTTTTAGGGAGGGTGGCAATCAGCCCCAGCATTTT
TRBD2 | NA | TRBJ2-5 | TRBV5-6 | CASSLRGEETQYF | TGTGCCAGCAGCTTGCGGGGGGAAGAGACCCAGTACTTC
TRBD2 | few | TRBJ2-3 | TRBV11-3 | CASSFAGADTQYF | TGTGCCAGCAGCTTTGCGGGGGCAGATACGCAGTATTTT
NA | few | TRBJ1-2 | TRBV4-1 | CASSQDRYGYGYTF | TGCGCCAGCAGCCAAGATCGGTACGGGTATGGCTACACCTTC
NA | NA | TRBJ2-2 | TRBV7-6 | CASSPRWRGTGELFF | TGTGCCAGCAGCCCCAGGTGGAGGGGTACCGGGGAGCTGTTTTTT
NA | once | TRBJ2-7 | TRBV5-5 | CASSLVSPYEQYF | TGTGCCAGCAGCTTGGTGTCTCCGTACGAGCAGTACTTC